This TCR beta chain comes out of a study of tumor-infiltrating lymphocytes in oesophageal squamous cell carcinoma. The CDR3 has 16 residues if both end residues are counted. CDR1 is MDHEN and CDR2 is SYDVKM in the germline V gene. TCRdb reprocessed the PCR reads with MiXCR, giving one entry per CDR3 protein. The sample includes about 25,000 distinct CDR3 sequences, 38% of them seen just once. This clonotype was seen only a few times. The CDR3 ends on some other residue instead of the conserved phenylalanine or tryptophan, so this is likely a read error. Because the CDR3's place on the DNA is in doubt, the DNA is left out and the CDR3 is given as listed by TCRdb.

This receptor was taken from a male donor with esophageal squamous cell carcinoma. The chain employs TRBV28 and TRBJ2-7; TRBD1, as called in the table, went unchecked against the DNA. Specimen: esophageal tumor tissue. The CDR3 sequence is CASSLGQGALGYTFGS.